This T cell receptor (beta chain) was obtained from a study of blood T cells in healthy people across ages. Through a sample-barcoded 5' primer and a J-beta primer mix, a second PCR was run for roughly 6 to 12 cycles. TCRdb re-called the 5' RACE reads through MiXCR, storing one row per CDR3 protein. This sample has roughly 700,000 distinct CDR3 sequences, with about 32% found just once. A remark on this clonotype: This may stem from a read error, because a much larger clone lies one nucleotide away.

The CDR3 totals 13 residues. The V gene's germline CDR1 is DFQATT and CDR2 SNEGSKA (reference sequence). The J gene is TRBJ2-1, the V gene TRBV20-1; TRBD2 aligns across 10 bases. What was sequenced was blood. This receptor was taken from a woman at least 80 years old in good health. CDR3 in amino acids: CRFRASGGWGQFF. For the CDR3, the DNA is TGCAGATTTCGGGCTAGCGGGGGTTGGGGGCAGTTCTTC.